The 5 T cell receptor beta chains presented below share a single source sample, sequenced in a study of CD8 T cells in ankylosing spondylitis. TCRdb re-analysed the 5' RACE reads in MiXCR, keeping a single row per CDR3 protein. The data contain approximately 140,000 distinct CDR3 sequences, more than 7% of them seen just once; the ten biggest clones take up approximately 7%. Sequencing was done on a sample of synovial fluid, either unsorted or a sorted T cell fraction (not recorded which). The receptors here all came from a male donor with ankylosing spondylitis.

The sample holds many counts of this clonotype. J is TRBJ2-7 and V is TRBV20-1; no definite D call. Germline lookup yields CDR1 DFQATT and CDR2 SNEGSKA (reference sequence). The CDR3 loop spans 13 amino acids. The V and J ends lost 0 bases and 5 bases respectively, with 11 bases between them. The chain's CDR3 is CSARDQFRDEQYF. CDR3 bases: TGCAGTGCTAGAGATCAATTTAGGGACGAGCAGTACTTC.

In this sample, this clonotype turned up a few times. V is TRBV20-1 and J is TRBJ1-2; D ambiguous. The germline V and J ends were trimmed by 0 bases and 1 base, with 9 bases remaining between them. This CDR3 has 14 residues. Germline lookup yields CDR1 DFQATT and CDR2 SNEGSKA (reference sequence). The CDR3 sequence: CSARDSRHNYGYTF. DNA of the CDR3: TGCAGTGCTAGAGATTCACGGCATAACTATGGCTACACCTTC.

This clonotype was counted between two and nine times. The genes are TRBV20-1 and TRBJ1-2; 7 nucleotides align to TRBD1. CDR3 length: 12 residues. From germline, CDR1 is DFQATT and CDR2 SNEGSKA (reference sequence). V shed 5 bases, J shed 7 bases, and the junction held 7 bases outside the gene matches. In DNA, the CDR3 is TGCAGTGCTTACAGGGGAGTGGGTGGCTACACCTTC. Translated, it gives CSAYRGVGGYTF.

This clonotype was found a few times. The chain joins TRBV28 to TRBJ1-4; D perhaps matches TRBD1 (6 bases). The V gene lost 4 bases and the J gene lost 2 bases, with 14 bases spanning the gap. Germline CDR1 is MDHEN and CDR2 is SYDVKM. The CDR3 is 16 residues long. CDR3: CASSSGGTTTNEKLFF. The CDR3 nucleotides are TGTGCCAGCAGTTCGGGTGGGACAACGACTAATGAAAAACTGTTTTTT.

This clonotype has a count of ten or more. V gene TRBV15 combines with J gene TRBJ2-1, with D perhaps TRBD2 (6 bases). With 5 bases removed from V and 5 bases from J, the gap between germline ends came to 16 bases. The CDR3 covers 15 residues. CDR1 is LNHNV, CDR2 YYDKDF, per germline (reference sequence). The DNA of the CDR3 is TGTGCCACCAGCTACGGGAGACTGACTAACAATGAGCAGTTCTTC. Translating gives CATSYGRLTNNEQFF.